This TCR beta chain is drawn from a study of CD4 T cells in relation to SARS-CoV-2 and coronaviruses. Survey-level TCR-beta sequencing used DNA from CEF-cultured naive and memory CD4+ T cells. The repertoire was sequenced with immunoSEQ multiplex PCR; TCRdb's copy has only in-frame clones and lacks some. Of about 43,000 clones in the sample, over 70% were seen once. CDR1 GTSNPN and CDR2 SVGIG come from the germline V gene (reference sequence). The ends were cut back, 0 bases at V and 4 bases at J, with 15 bases in the middle. The CDR3 runs 15 residues. As concerns this clone: Its antigen remains unknown.

Study results and caveats: Memory recall responses, not primary responses primed in culture, are what the assay detects.

Over 80,000 naive or memory CD4+ cells were cultured with CEF peptides for 9 to 10 days. The receptor was isolated from an adult with COVID-19. This chain links TRBV30 with TRBJ2-5, with D possibly being TRBD1 (6 bases). Sequenced: naive CD4+ T cells from PBMCs, cultured in vitro. Subset defined: naive CD4+ T cells isolated by negative enrichment. The CDR3 spells CAWSVQGSRRETQYF. In nucleotides, the CDR3 is TGTGCCTGGAGTGTACAGGGTAGTAGGCGAGAGACCCAGTACTTC.